The 32 T cell receptor beta chains given below trace back to one sample, sequenced in a study of tissue T cells after allogeneic stem cell transplantation. Generated by immunoSEQ multiplex PCR, the TCRdb table keeps only in-frame clones and is missing some. The table shows about 15,000 clones, with about three quarters occurring only once. Sequenced: spleen. Receptors were obtained from a female BALB/c mouse in good health. The mouse strain carries the MHC haplotype H2-d.

To note about this clone: The germline and genes are mouse ones. The read comes to an end 1 residue before the CDR3 does, leaving the germline J gene to fill in the end. The chain recombines TRBV31 with TRBJ2-5, with D maybe TRBD2 (5 bases). The CDR3 has 13 amino acids. CDR1 is GKSSPN and CDR2 is SITVG in the germline V gene. V lost 2 bases and J lost 2, with 8 bases in between. Partial CDR3 DNA: TGTGCCTGGAGTAGGACTTTCCAAGACACCCAGTAC. It yields the protein CAWSRTFQDTQY. The full CDR3 reads CAWSRTFQDTQYF. The complete variable domain, with remaining parts taken from reference TRBV31 and TRBJ2-5, reads AQTIHQWPVAEIKAVGSPLSLGCTIKGKSSPNLYWYWQATGGTLQQLFYSITVGQVESVVQLNLSASRPKDDQFILSTEKLLLSHSGFYLCAWSRTFQDTQYFGPGTRLLVL.

Points on this clone: The gene names given are mouse names. The sequenced fragment ends 1 residue before the CDR3 boundary, so the rest is inferred from the germline J gene. The genes are TRBV1 and TRBJ2-2; unclear D gene. V gave up 0 bases and J gave up 2 bases, with 7 bases separating them. The germline V gene has CDR1 NSQYPW and CDR2 LRSPGD (reference sequence). The CDR3 consists of 15 residues. The CDR3 loop is CTCSADTFNTGQLYF. The covered CDR3 bases are TGCACCTGCAGTGCAGATACATTTAACACCGGGCAGCTCTAC.

This clone was observed a handful of times. Germline and genes: mouse. With the read ending 1 residue before the CDR3 end, the germline J gene is used to fill in that end. V is TRBV19 and J is TRBJ1-3; D unclear. There are 14 residues in the CDR3. Trimming stripped 4 bases from V and 0 bases from J, with 8 bases between. CDR1 and CDR2 from the germline V gene are FNHDT and SITEND (reference sequence). The CDR3 sequence: CASSPPNSGNTLYF. The sequenced part of the CDR3 DNA is TGTGCCAGCAGTCCCCCCAATTCTGGAAATACGCTCTAT.

Concerning this clone: The gene names given are mouse names. The read stops 1 residue short of the end of the CDR3; the missing end is completed from the germline J gene. The V call is TRBV15, the J call TRBJ1-4; D ambiguous. Germline V gene lookup returns CDR1 SGHND and CDR2 FRSKSL. V gave up 7 bases and J gave up 8 bases, with 5 bases separating them. The CDR3 extends over 10 amino acids. CDR3 residues: CASTRERLFF. CDR3 bases read: TGTGCCAGCACCAGAGAAAGATTATTT.

Remarks on this clone: Gene and germline names: mouse. The DNA read from the CDR3 is TGTGCCAGCAGTATAGTCCAGGGGGCAGGAGACACAGAAGTCTTC. It codes for CASSIVQGAGDTEVF. The full CDR3 protein is CASSIVQGAGDTEVFF. The chain couples TRBV19 to TRBJ1-1, with TRBD1 matching 8 bases. The DNA ends 1 residue before the CDR3 does, and the rest of the CDR3 is filled in from the germline J gene. With 0 bases clipped from V and 3 bases from J, the junction kept 7 bases outside the gene matches. CDR3 length: 16 residues. Germline-derived CDR1 and CDR2 are FNHDT and SITEND (reference sequence).

For this clone: Mouse names are used for the genes. Coverage ceases 1 residue before the CDR3 finishes, and the germline J gene fills in the end. This chain uses TRBV4 with TRBJ2-7; the match to TRBD1 covers 9 bases. Germline V gene data show CDR1 as LGHDT and CDR2 as YNNKQL (reference sequence). The CDR3 consists of 13 residues. V gave up 4 bases and J gave up 5 bases; unmatched junction bases: 3. The covered CDR3 bases are TGTGCCAGCAGCTTCCGGGACAGGGATGAACAGTAC. Protein: CASSFRDRDEQY. The full CDR3 protein is CASSFRDRDEQYF.

A note on this clone: Genes here carry mouse names. The sequenced fragment ends 1 residue before the CDR3 boundary, so the rest is inferred from the germline J gene. The chain joins TRBV13-2 to TRBJ1-2, with unresolved D. Germline CDR1 reads NNHNN; CDR2 reads SYGAGS (reference sequence). V gave up 0 bases and J gave up 0 bases, with 9 bases separating them. The CDR3 extends over 15 amino acids. The sequenced CDR3 bases are TGTGCCAGCGGTGATGCTACGGACCCAAACTCCGACTACACC. Its translation: CASGDATDPNSDYT. The CDR3 reads in full as CASGDATDPNSDYTF.

Comments on this clone: Genes and germline come from the mouse. The read ends 1 residue before the CDR3 terminus; that terminus is restored from the germline J gene. This chain uses TRBV29 with TRBJ1-1; D is unclear. The germline V and J ends were trimmed by 4 bases and 4 bases, with 4 bases remaining between them. The CDR3 contains 11 residues. In germline, CDR1 is MSHET, CDR2 SYDVDS. The chain's CDR3 is CASSYTTEVFF. CDR3 DNA, as far as it was read: TGTGCTAGCAGTTACACCACAGAAGTCTTC.

As for this clone: Gene names denote mouse genes. The read ends 1 residue early relative to the CDR3; the germline J gene fills the gap. The chain carries TRBV13-3 and TRBJ1-1, with a weak D call TRBD1 (6 bases). Germline loops: CDR1 NNHDY, CDR2 SYVADS. The CDR3 spans 12 residues. V gave up 1 base and J gave up 8 bases, with 9 bases separating them. CDR3 region: CASSDWGQEVFF. CDR3 DNA (partial): TGTGCCAGCAGTGATTGGGGGCAGGAAGTCTTC.

In regard to this clone: Mouse gene names and germline throughout. With the read ending 1 residue before the CDR3 end, the germline J gene is used to fill in that end. The V gene is TRBV13-2, the J gene TRBJ1-2; D call uncertain. With 1 base removed from V and 2 bases from J, the gap between germline ends came to 0 bases. CDR1 NNHNN and CDR2 SYGAGS come from the germline V gene (reference sequence). The CDR3 is 11 residues long. The CDR3 bases that were read are TGTGCCAGCGGTGATAACTCCGACTACACC. Its translation: CASGDNSDYT. The whole CDR3 protein is CASGDNSDYTF.

This clone occurred a few times. Gene names are mouse gene names. The observed sequence ends 1 residue before the CDR3 terminus, with the missing tail filled in from the germline J gene. The chain carries TRBV3 and TRBJ2-7, with no clear D. Deletions cut 5 bases from V and 3 bases from J, with 8 bases between. Germline-derived CDR1 and CDR2 are SNHLY and FYNGKV (reference sequence). The CDR3 contains 12 residues. CDR3 DNA (partial): TGTGCCAGCAGCCGCGACAACTATGAACAGTAC. It yields the protein CASSRDNYEQY. The complete CDR3 sequence is CASSRDNYEQYF.

This clone was counted a few times. The listed genes are named as in mouse. Read coverage stops 1 residue before the CDR3 terminus; the germline J gene supplies the remainder. The V call is TRBV24, the J call TRBJ2-7; D is possibly TRBD1 (6 bases). V was clipped by 4 bases and J by 0 bases, with 10 bases between them. Germline CDR1 KGHTA, CDR2 FRNEEI. The CDR3 is made up of 14 amino acids. CDR3 region: CASSPTGSSYEQYF. The part of the CDR3 DNA that was read is TGTGCCAGCAGTCCCACAGGGAGCTCCTATGAACAGTAC.

About this clone: Any gene name here is a mouse gene name. The CDR3 is cut off 1 residue early in the read; its end comes from the germline J gene. V and J are TRBV3 and TRBJ2-7; no clear D gene. V lost 1 base and J 6 bases, leaving 1 base between the germline ends. The CDR3 consists of 10 residues. In germline, CDR1 is SNHLY, CDR2 FYNGKV (reference sequence). This CDR3 is CASSLGEQYF. CDR3 DNA, as far as it was read: TGTGCCAGCAGCTTAGGTGAACAGTAC.

Remarks on this clone: Gene names are the mouse ones. The CDR3 goes on 1 residue after the read ends, and that part is filled in from the germline J gene. The V gene is TRBV13-2, the J gene TRBJ2-2; 8 nucleotides line up with TRBD2. The germline CDR1 and CDR2 sequences are NNHNN and SYGAGS (reference sequence). The CDR3 extends over 16 amino acids. The V and J ends lost 0 bases and 0 bases, in that order; junction bases with no gene match: 1. CDR3 DNA (partial): TGTGCCAGCGGTGATGCCTGGGGGGCAAACACCGGGCAGCTCTAC. This gives the protein CASGDAWGANTGQLY. The full CDR3 reads CASGDAWGANTGQLYF.

On this clone: Gene names denote mouse genes. The read is 1 residue too short to cover the CDR3 end, so that end is filled in from the germline J gene. The chain joins TRBV13-2 to TRBJ2-4; D is unresolved. The length of the CDR3 is 14 residues. The germline V gene encodes CDR1 NNHNN and CDR2 SYGAGS (reference sequence). The ends were cut back, 0 bases at V and 2 bases at J, with 7 bases in the middle. The sequenced CDR3 bases are TGTGCCAGCGGTGATGAAGAAAATCAAAACACCTTGTAC. This codes for CASGDEENQNTLY. The full CDR3 protein reads CASGDEENQNTLYF.

This clone was counted once. All gene names here are mouse names. The read is 1 residue too short to cover the CDR3 end, so that end is filled in from the germline J gene. The gene calls are TRBV29 and TRBJ2-3; a possible D gene is TRBD1 (6 bases). The germline V and J ends were trimmed by 6 bases and 0 bases, with 10 bases remaining between them. CDR1 is MSHET, CDR2 SYDVDS, per germline. The length of the CDR3 is 14 residues. CDR3 DNA, as far as it was read: TGTGCTAGCAGCACAGGGAAAAGTGCAGAAACGCTGTAT. Protein: CASSTGKSAETLY. The full CDR3 reads CASSTGKSAETLYF. Full variable domain (remainder filled in from reference TRBV29 and TRBJ2-3): DMKVTQMPRYLIKRMGENVLLECGQDMSHETMYWYRQDPGLGLQLIYISYDVDSNSEGDIPKGYRVSRKKREHFSLILDSAKTNQTSVYFCASSTGKSAETLYFGSGTRLTVL.

A note on this clone: Gene names and germline refer to mouse. The read comes to an end 1 residue before the CDR3 does, leaving the germline J gene to fill in the end. J is TRBJ2-7 and V is TRBV13-2; D might be TRBD1 (5 bases). The CDR3 is 13 residues long. Germline CDR1 reads NNHNN; CDR2 reads SYGAGS (reference sequence). V was shortened by 0 bases and J by 6 bases, with 10 bases between the two germline ends. CDR3 DNA (partial): TGTGCCAGCGGTGATGGGGGAGGGGTTGAACAGTAC. Protein product: CASGDGGGVEQY. The full CDR3 protein reads CASGDGGGVEQYF.

Note on this clone: Genes here carry mouse names. The read is 1 residue too short to cover the CDR3 end, so that end is filled in from the germline J gene. The V call is TRBV31, the J call TRBJ2-1, with 13 positions matching TRBD2. The CDR3 length is 16 residues. The V gene end was trimmed by 3 bases and the J gene end by 1 base; junction bases not matched to a gene: 3. The germline CDR1 and CDR2 sequences are GKSSPN and SITVG. CDR3 DNA, as far as it was read: TGTGCCTGGAGCCGGGACTGGGGGGGAAACTATGCTGAGCAGTTC. Encoded protein: CAWSRDWGGNYAEQF. The CDR3 in full is CAWSRDWGGNYAEQFF.

With regard to this clone: Gene labels here are mouse ones. The read stops 1 residue short of the end of the CDR3; the missing end is completed from the germline J gene. V is TRBV29 and J is TRBJ2-2, with 7 nucleotides matching TRBD1. The CDR3 is 16 amino acids. The trim removed 5 bases at V and 0 bases at J, leaving 6 bases unmatched. Looked up from germline, CDR1 is MSHET and CDR2 is SYDVDS. This CDR3 is CASSPRDSPNTGQLYF. The part of the CDR3 DNA that was read is TGTGCTAGCAGTCCACGGGACAGTCCAAACACCGGGCAGCTCTAC.

On this clone itself: The gene names given are mouse names. With the read ending 1 residue before the CDR3 end, the germline J gene is used to fill in that end. The chain recombines TRBV20 with TRBJ2-7; TRBD2 is a possible D gene (6 bases). Germline V gene lookup returns CDR1 GFQATS and CDR2 STVNSAI. The CDR3 runs 12 residues. The V end was cut by 6 bases, the J end by 1 base, with 10 bases between. The CDR3 DNA, read in part, is TGTGGTGCCTCTACTGGGTCCTATGAACAGTAC. This encodes CGASTGSYEQY. The entire CDR3 reads CGASTGSYEQYF.

A remark on this clone: The listed genes are named as in mouse. Coverage ceases 1 residue before the CDR3 finishes, and the germline J gene fills in the end. The chain carries TRBV13-2 and TRBJ2-4; TRBD1 is a possible D gene (6 bases). Germline V CDR1 and CDR2: NNHNN, SYGAGS (reference sequence). The CDR3 contains 13 residues. V lost 3 bases and J lost 2, with 7 bases in between. The CDR3 protein is CASGGTDQNTLYF. The CDR3 bases that were read are TGTGCCAGCGGTGGGACAGATCAAAACACCTTGTAC.

In this sample, this clone turned up a few times. Gene names follow the mouse nomenclature. The CDR3 goes on 1 residue after the read ends, and that part is filled in from the germline J gene. The chain has TRBV12-1 and TRBJ1-2; 9 nucleotides align to TRBD1. The trim removed 2 bases at V and 2 bases at J, leaving 2 bases unmatched. The CDR3 spans 14 residues. Germline assignment: CDR1 SGHSN and CDR2 HYEKVE. The CDR3 sequence is CASSHRGRNSDYTF. Partial CDR3 DNA: TGTGCCAGCTCTCACAGGGGGCGCAACTCCGACTACACC.

Concerning this clone: Gene names are mouse gene names. With the read ending 1 residue before the CDR3 end, the germline J gene is used to fill in that end. The V gene is TRBV13-2, the J gene TRBJ2-5, with TRBD2 identical over 11 bases. CDR3 length equals 13 residues. V was pared by 1 base and J by 11 bases, with 3 bases of the junction left unmatched. CDR1 is NNHNN and CDR2 is SYGAGS in the germline V gene (reference sequence). The CDR3 protein is CASGDQLGGRQYF. Partial CDR3 DNA: TGTGCCAGCGGTGATCAACTGGGGGGGCGCCAGTAC.

In its sample, this clone was seen once. The listed genes are named as in mouse. The CDR3 end lies 1 residue beyond the end of the read and is filled in from the germline J gene. This sequence joins TRBV15 and TRBJ2-7; 7 nucleotides line up with TRBD1. Per the germline V gene, CDR1 is SGHND and CDR2 is FRSKSL. After removal of 6 bases from V and 4 bases from J, the junction contained 3 bases not matched to a gene. The CDR3 consists of 12 residues. The DNA read from the CDR3 is TGTGCCAGCAGGGTACAGGGGTATGAACAGTAC. Residues: CASRVQGYEQY. The whole CDR3 reads CASRVQGYEQYF.

Notes on this clone: Here the gene names and germline are mouse. The CDR3 is cut off 1 residue early in the read; its end comes from the germline J gene. The rearrangement uses TRBV31 and TRBJ2-7; D unresolved. Germline V lookup: CDR1 GKSSPN, CDR2 SITVG. This CDR3 is built from 11 residues. Between the trimmed V and J ends, which lost 1 base and 7 bases, there was a span of 8 bases. The CDR3 DNA, read in part, is TGTGCCTGGAGTCCCTCAGAGGAACAGTAC. Translation: CAWSPSEEQY. The full CDR3 is CAWSPSEEQYF. The full variable domain, its missing parts supplied by reference TRBV31 and TRBJ2-7, is AQTIHQWPVAEIKAVGSPLSLGCTIKGKSSPNLYWYWQATGGTLQQLFYSITVGQVESVVQLNLSASRPKDDQFILSTEKLLLSHSGFYLCAWSPSEEQYFGPGTRLTVL.

Notes on this clone: Genes here carry mouse names. Read coverage stops 1 residue before the CDR3 terminus; the germline J gene supplies the remainder. The rearrangement uses TRBV19 and TRBJ1-3; 9 nucleotides align to TRBD1. V was clipped by 1 base and J by 2 bases; unmatched bases: 1. Germline V CDR1 and CDR2: FNHDT, SITEND (reference sequence). The CDR3 runs 15 residues. The CDR3 loop reads CASSITGGAGNTLYF. Partial CDR3 DNA: TGTGCCAGCAGTATAACAGGGGGCGCTGGAAATACGCTCTAT. The variable domain in full, with the rest retrieved from reference TRBV19 and TRBJ1-3, is GGIITQTPKFLIGQEGQKLTLKCQQNFNHDTMYWYRQDSGKGLRLIYYSITENDLQKGDLSEGYDASREKKSSFSLTVTSAQKNEMAVFLCASSITGGAGNTLYFGEGSRLIVV.

About this clone itself: Germline and genes: mouse. The read comes to an end 1 residue before the CDR3 does, leaving the germline J gene to fill in the end. The J gene is TRBJ1-2, the V gene TRBV13-1; no definite D call. V was shortened by 3 bases and J by 1 base, with 10 bases between the two germline ends. Germline CDR1 and CDR2: NSHNY and SYGAGN. The CDR3 totals 14 residues. The CDR3 spells CASSARHENSDYTF. CDR3 bases read: TGTGCCAGCAGTGCCCGACACGAAAACTCCGACTACACC.

As concerns this clone: The genes and germline here are from mouse. The read ends 1 residue early relative to the CDR3; the germline J gene fills the gap. The chain combines TRBV4 with TRBJ2-5, with TRBD2 identical over 8 bases. V shed 5 bases and J 0 bases; nucleotides not matched to a gene: 7. The CDR3 runs 16 residues. Germline CDR1 LGHDT, CDR2 YNNKQL (reference sequence). Here the CDR3 reads CASSLRLGSNQDTQYF. The CDR3 bases that were read are TGTGCCAGCAGCCTCCGACTGGGGAGTAACCAAGACACCCAGTAC.

The table lists this clone with a few counts. Gene labels here are mouse ones. CDR3 DNA (partial): TGTGCCAGCAGCCAAGGGGACAGGGACAACGAAAGATTATTT. It yields the protein CASSQGDRDNERLF. The whole CDR3 is CASSQGDRDNERLFF. The V gene is TRBV5, the J gene TRBJ1-4; 9 bases fit TRBD1. The read is 1 residue too short to cover the CDR3 end, so that end is filled in from the germline J gene. J gave up 4 bases and V 1 base, and 1 base lay outside the gene matches. The CDR3 is made up of 15 amino acids. Germline lookup yields CDR1 LGHNA and CDR2 YNLKQL (reference sequence).

To note about this clone: Gene names denote mouse genes. The DNA read from the CDR3 is TGTGCCAGCAGCCAAGATGGGGACGGTCAAAACACCTTGTAC. Translated: CASSQDGDGQNTLY. Given in full, the CDR3 is CASSQDGDGQNTLYF. The rearrangement uses TRBV5 and TRBJ2-4; D possibly uses TRBD1 or TRBD2 (5 bases each). Coverage ceases 1 residue before the CDR3 finishes, and the germline J gene fills in the end. The germline V gene has CDR1 LGHNA and CDR2 YNLKQL (reference sequence). CDR3 size: 15 residues. With 0 bases removed from V and 1 base from J, the gap between germline ends came to 8 bases.

Regarding this clone: These gene names are mouse names. From the germline J gene comes the end of the CDR3, since the read stops 1 residue before it. The sample holds other DNA sequences that translate to the same CDR3. The genes are TRBV29 and TRBJ2-7, with 12 bases matching TRBD1. Losses at the gene ends were 3 bases for V and 7 bases for J; bases not matched to a gene: 4. The CDR3 loop spans 14 amino acids. The V gene's germline CDR1 is MSHET and CDR2 SYDVDS. The CDR3 sequence: CASSLGQGAGEQYF. CDR3 DNA (partial): TGTGCTAGCAGTTTGGGACAGGGGGCGGGGGAACAGTAC.

Comment on this clone: Genes and germline are mouse. The read terminates 1 residue ahead of where the CDR3 ends, so the germline J gene completes it. This chain uses TRBV5 with TRBJ2-4; D is possibly TRBD2 (5 bases). V gave up 0 bases and J gave up 0 bases, with 7 bases separating them. Germline V gives CDR1 LGHNA, CDR2 YNLKQL (reference sequence). The CDR3 is 15 residues long. The CDR3 here is CASSQDLGSQNTLYF. The CDR3 DNA, read in part, is TGTGCCAGCAGCCAAGATCTGGGTAGTCAAAACACCTTGTAC.